In its sample, the clone carrying this TCR beta chain was seen a few times. Its specificity is not known. TCRdb redid the calling of the RT-PCR reads with MiXCR, one entry per CDR3 protein. The sample records approximately 520,000 distinct CDR3 sequences, 15% to 20% being singletons. Germline lookup yields CDR1 SGDLS and CDR2 YYNGEE. The CDR3 contains 14 residues. The ends were cut back, 4 bases at V and 2 bases at J, with 13 bases in the middle. This entry is derived from a study of response to subunit inactivated influenza vaccine. Findings and limits, study-wide: It was suggested by the authors that few new T cells are recruited by each seasonal influenza vaccination.

The chain recombines TRBV9 with TRBJ2-7; a weak D match, TRBD1 (5 bases). This TCR derives from a man between 50 and 69 years old who received an inactivated influenza vaccine. Here the sequenced sample was CD4+ T cells sorted from PBMCs, taken roughly 24 months after vaccination. The CDR3 DNA sequence: TGTGCCAGCAGCAAACAGGCTAACCCCTACGAGCAGTACTTC. Translated, it gives CASSKQANPYEQYF.